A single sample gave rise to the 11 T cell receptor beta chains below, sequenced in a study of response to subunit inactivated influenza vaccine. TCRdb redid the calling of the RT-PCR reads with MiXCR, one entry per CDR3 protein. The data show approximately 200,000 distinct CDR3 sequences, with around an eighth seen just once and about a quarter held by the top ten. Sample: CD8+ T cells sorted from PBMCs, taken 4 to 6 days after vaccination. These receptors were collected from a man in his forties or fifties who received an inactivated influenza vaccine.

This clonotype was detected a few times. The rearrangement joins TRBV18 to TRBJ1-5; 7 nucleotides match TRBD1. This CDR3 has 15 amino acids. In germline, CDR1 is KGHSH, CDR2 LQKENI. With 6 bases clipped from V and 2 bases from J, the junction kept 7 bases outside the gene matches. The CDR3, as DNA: TGTGCCAGCTCGCCCGGGGGGACAGGCAATCAGCCCCAGCATTTT. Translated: CASSPGGTGNQPQHF.

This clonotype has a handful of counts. In DNA form, the CDR3 reads TGCAGCGCCTTGACAGGGTTAGAGGGAAAACTGTTTTTT. It codes for CSALTGLEGKLFF. The chain recombines TRBV29-1 with TRBJ1-4; 7 positions agree with TRBD1. In germline, CDR1 is SQVTM, CDR2 ANQGSEA. The CDR3 sequence is 13 residues long. With V trimmed by 7 bases and J by 10 bases, 12 bases remained unmatched.

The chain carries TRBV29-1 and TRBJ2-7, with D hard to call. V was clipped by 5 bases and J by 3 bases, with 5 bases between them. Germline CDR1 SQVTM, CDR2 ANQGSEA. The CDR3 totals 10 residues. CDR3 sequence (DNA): TGCAGCGTTATCTTCTACGAGCAGTACTTC. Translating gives CSVIFYEQYF.

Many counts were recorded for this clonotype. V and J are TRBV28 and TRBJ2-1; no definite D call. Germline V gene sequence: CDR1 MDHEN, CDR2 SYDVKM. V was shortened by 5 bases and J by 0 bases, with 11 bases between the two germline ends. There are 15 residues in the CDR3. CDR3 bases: TGTGCCAGCAGTCCAGACAAGAGCTCCTACAATGAGCAGTTCTTC. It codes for CASSPDKSSYNEQFF. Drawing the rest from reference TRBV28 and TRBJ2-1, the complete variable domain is DVKVTQSSRYLVKRTGEKVFLECVQDMDHENMFWYRQDPGLGLRLIYFSYDVKMKEKGDIPEGYSVSREKKERFSLILESASTNQTSMYLCASSPDKSSYNEQFFGPGTRLTVL.

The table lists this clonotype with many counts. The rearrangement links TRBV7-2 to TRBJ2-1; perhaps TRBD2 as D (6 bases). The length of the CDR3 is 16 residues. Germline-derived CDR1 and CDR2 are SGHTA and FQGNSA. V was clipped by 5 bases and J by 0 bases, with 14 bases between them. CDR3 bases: TGTGCCAGCAGCGCGGGGTGGGCCTACTCCTACAATGAGCAGTTCTTC. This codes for CASSAGWAYSYNEQFF.

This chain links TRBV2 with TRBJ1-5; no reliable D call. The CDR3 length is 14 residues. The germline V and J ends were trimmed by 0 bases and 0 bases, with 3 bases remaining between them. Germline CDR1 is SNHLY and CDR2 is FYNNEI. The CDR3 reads CASSEAGSNQPQHF. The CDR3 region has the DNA TGTGCCAGCAGTGAAGCGGGTAGCAATCAGCCCCAGCATTTT.

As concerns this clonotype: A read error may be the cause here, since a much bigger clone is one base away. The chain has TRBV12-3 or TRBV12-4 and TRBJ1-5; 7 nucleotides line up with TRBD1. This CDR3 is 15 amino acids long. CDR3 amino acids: CASSFSWDSNRPQHF. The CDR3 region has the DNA TGTGCCAGCAGTTTTTCGTGGGACAGCAATCGGCCCCAGCATTTT.

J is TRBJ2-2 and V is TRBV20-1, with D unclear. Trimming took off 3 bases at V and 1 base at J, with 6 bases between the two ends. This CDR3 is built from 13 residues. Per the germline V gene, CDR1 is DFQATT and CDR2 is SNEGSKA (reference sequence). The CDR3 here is CSASFRNTGELFF. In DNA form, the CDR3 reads TGCAGTGCTAGTTTTAGGAACACCGGGGAGCTGTTTTTT.

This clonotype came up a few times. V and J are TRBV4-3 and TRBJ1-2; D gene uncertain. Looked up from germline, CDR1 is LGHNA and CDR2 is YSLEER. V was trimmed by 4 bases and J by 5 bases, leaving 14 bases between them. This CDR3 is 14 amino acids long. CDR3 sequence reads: CASSLGFHRYGYTF. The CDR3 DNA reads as TGCGCCAGCAGCCTCGGGTTTCATCGGTATGGCTACACCTTC.

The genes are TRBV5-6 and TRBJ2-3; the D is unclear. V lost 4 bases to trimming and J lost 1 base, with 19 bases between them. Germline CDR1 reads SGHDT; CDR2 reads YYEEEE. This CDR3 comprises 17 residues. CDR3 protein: CASSRPELFKGTDTQYF. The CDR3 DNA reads TGTGCCAGCAGCCGACCAGAGCTTTTTAAGGGCACAGATACGCAGTATTTT.

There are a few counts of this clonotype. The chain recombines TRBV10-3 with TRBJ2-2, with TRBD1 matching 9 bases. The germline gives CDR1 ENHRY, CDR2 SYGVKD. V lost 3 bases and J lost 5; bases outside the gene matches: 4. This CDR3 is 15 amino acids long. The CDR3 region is CAISEGTGQTGELFF. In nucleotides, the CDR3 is TGTGCCATCAGTGAAGGGACAGGGCAAACCGGGGAGCTGTTTTTT.